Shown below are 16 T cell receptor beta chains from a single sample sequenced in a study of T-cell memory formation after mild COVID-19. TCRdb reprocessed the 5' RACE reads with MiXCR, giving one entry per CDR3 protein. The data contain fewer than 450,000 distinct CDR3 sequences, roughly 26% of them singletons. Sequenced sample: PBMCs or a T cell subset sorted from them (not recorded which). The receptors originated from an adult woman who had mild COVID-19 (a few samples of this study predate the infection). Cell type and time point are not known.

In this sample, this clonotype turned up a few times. The CDR3 DNA is TGCGCCAGCAGCGGGCTAGCGGGGGAGGATACGCAGTATTTT. Its protein product is CASSGLAGEDTQYF. The V and J genes are TRBV5-1 and TRBJ2-3, with 10 nucleotides matching TRBD2. The germline CDR1 and CDR2 sequences are SGHRS and YFSETQ. Unmatched junction bases numbered 5, after V lost 4 bases and J lost 6 bases. The length of the CDR3 is 14 residues. The entire variable domain, with the rest obtained from reference TRBV5-1 and TRBJ2-3, is as follows: KAGVTQTPRYLIKTRGQQVTLSCSPISGHRSVSWYQQTPGQGLQFLFEYFSETQRNKGNFPGRFSGRQFSNSRSEMNVSTLELGDSALYLCASSGLAGEDTQYFGPGTRLTVL.

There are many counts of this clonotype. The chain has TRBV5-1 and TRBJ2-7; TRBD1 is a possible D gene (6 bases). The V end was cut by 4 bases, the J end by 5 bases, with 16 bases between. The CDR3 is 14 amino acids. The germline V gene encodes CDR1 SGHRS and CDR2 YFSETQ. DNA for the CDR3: TGCGCCAGCAGCCCCTCCAGGGGAATGGACGAGCAGTACTTC. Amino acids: CASSPSRGMDEQYF. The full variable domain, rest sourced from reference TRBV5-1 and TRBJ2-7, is KAGVTQTPRYLIKTRGQQVTLSCSPISGHRSVSWYQQTPGQGLQFLFEYFSETQRNKGNFPGRFSGRQFSNSRSEMNVSTLELGDSALYLCASSPSRGMDEQYFGPGTRLTVT.

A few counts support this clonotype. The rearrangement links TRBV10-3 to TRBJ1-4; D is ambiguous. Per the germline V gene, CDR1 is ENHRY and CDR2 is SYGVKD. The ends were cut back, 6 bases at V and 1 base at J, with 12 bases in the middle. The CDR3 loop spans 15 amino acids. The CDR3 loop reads CAIREDGGTNEKLFF. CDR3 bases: TGTGCCATCAGGGAGGACGGTGGAACTAATGAAAAACTGTTTTTT.

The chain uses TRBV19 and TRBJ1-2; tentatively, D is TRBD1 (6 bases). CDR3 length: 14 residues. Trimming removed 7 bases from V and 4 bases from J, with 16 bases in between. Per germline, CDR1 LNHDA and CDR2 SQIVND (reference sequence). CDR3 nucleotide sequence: TGTGCCAGTAAGGGGGGGGAGAGTTCCTATGGCTACACCTTC. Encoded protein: CASKGGESSYGYTF.

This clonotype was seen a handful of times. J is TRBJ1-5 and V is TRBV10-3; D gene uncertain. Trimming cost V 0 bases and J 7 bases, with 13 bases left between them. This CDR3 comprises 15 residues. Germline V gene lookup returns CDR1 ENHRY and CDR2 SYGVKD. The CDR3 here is CAISESPDRAQPQHF. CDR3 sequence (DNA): TGTGCCATCAGTGAGTCTCCGGATCGGGCCCAGCCCCAGCATTTT.

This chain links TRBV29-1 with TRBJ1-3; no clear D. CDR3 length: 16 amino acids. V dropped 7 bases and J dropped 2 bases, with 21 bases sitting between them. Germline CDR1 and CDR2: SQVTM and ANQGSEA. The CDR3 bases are TGCAGCGCTCTATACGGCTCGGAAAGTACTGGAAACACCATATATTTT. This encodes CSALYGSESTGNTIYF.

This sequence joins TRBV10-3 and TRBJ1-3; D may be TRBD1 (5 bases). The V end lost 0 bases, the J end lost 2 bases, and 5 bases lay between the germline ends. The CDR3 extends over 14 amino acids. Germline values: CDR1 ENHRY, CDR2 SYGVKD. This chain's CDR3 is CAISESGAGNTIYF. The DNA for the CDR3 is TGTGCCATCAGTGAGTCGGGGGCTGGAAACACCATATATTTT.

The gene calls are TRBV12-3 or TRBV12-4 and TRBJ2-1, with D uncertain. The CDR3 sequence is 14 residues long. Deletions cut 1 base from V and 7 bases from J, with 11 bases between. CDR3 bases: TGTGCCAGCAGTTTAGGGGATCACGTGAATGAGCAGTTCTTC. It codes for CASSLGDHVNEQFF.

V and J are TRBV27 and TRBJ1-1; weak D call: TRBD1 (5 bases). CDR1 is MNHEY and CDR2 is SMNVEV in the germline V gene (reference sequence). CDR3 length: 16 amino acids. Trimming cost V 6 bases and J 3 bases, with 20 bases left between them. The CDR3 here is CASSNIGQGEDTEAFF. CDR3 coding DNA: TGTGCCAGCAGCAACATAGGGCAGGGAGAGGACACTGAAGCTTTCTTT.

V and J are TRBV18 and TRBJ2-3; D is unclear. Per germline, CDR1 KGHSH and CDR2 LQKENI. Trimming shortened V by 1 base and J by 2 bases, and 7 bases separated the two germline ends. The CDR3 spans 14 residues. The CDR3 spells CASSPLKTTDTQYF. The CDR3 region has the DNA TGTGCCAGCTCACCACTGAAGACCACAGATACGCAGTATTTT.

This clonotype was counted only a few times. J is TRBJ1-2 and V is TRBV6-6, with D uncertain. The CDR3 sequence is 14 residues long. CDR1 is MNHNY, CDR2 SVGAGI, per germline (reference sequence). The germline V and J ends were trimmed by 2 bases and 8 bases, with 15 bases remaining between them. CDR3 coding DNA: TGTGCCAGCAGTTACCCGACACCTCTTGAGGGCTACACCTTC. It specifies CASSYPTPLEGYTF.

The chain's CDR3 is CASSGGVTGNEKLFF. CDR3 DNA: TGTGCCAGCTCCGGTGGGGTAACGGGTAATGAAAAACTGTTTTTT. V usage is TRBV12-3 or TRBV12-4 and J usage is TRBJ1-4, with unresolved D. This CDR3 has 15 amino acids. Between the trimmed V and J ends, which lost 8 bases and 4 bases, there was a span of 17 bases.

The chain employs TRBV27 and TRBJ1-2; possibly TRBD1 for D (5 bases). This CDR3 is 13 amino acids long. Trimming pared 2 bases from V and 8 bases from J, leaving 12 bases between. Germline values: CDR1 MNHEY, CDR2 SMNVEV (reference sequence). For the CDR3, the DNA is TGTGCCAGCAGTTTAGCTGGCAGGGCGGGCTACACCTTC. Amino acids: CASSLAGRAGYTF.

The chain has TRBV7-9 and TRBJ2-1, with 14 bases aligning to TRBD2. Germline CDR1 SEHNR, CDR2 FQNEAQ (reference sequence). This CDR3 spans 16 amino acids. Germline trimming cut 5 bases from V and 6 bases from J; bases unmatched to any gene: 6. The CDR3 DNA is TGTGCCAGCAGCCTCCGGACTAGCGGGAGGATCAATGAGCAGTTCTTC. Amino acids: CASSLRTSGRINEQFF.

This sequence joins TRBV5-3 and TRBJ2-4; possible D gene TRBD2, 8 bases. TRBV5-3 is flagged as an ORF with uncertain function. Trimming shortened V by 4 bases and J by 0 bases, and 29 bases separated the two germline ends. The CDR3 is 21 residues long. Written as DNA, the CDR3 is TGTGCCAGAAGCCAGCGGGGGACAGTGGATCGGGGGCACCTAGCCAAAAACATTCAGTACTTC. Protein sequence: CARSQRGTVDRGHLAKNIQYF.

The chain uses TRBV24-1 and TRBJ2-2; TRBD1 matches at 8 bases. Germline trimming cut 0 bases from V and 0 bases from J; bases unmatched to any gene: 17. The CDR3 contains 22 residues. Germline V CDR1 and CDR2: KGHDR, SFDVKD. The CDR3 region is CATSDLQPRRDRLTANTGELFF. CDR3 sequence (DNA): TGTGCCACCAGTGATTTGCAGCCGCGGCGGGACAGGCTGACCGCGAACACCGGGGAGCTGTTTTTT.